These T cell receptor beta chains were read from a single sample in a study of shared T cell receptors in the human thymus. Clones were read by immunoSEQ multiplex PCR, and TCRdb kept only the in-frame ones, dropping some. The table records 540,000 or so clones, about 84% of them present only once. These data were also filed under a second study, of human thymus T cells.

Input material: thymocytes. The source is a boy younger than two with a congenital heart defect. Both conserved end residues are part of each CDR3. A D gene is named only where the DNA matches it firmly. Size values are once, few and many counts, or a class for expanded clones, and some rows have none.

.	TRBV12-5	.	TRBJ1-1	TGTGCTAGTGGTTTGGCCCTTAATGGGGCCCCTGAAGCTTTCTTT	CASGLALNGAPEAFF
.	TRBV6-5	.	TRBJ2-2	TGTGCCAGCAGTTACTCTAGGGGCACCGGGGAGCTGTTTTTT	CASSYSRGTGELFF
few	TRBV7-2	TRBD2	TRBJ2-5	TGTGCCAGCAGCTTAGTGGTAGCGGGAAAAGGAGAGACCCAGTACTTC	CASSLVVAGKGETQYF
.	TRBV28	.	TRBJ1-4	TGTGCCAGCAGTTTGGGGCGGGGGTGTCCCAAAAAACTGTTTTTT	CASSLGRGCPKKLFF
.	TRBV15	.	TRBJ2-6	TGTGCCACCAGCGGCCTAGACAGCTCTGGGGCCAACGTCCTGACTTTC	CATSGLDSSGANVLTF
.	TRBV4-2	TRBD2	TRBJ2-7	TGTGCCAGCAGCCAAGAGGCTACTAGCGGCTTCTACGAGCAGTACTTC	CASSQEATSGFYEQYF
.	TRBV12-5	TRBD1	TRBJ1-2	TGTGCTAGTGGAGGACCTCCGGGGACAGGGGGCGATGCCTATGGCTACACCTTC	CASGGPPGTGGDAYGYTF
.	TRBV5-1	TRBD1	TRBJ1-2	TGCGCCAGCAGCTCCAACAGGGGTTGTTGTGGCTACACCTTC	CASSSNRGCCGYTF
.	TRBV6-4	TRBD2	TRBJ2-1	TGTGCCAGCAGTGACTCGATGGGCGGGAGCGGTATTGGGGAGCAGTTCTTC	CASSDSMGGSGIGEQFF
.	TRBV6-1	TRBD2	TRBJ2-1	TGTGCCAGCAGGGGGGGAGCGGGAAGTTACAATGAGCAGTTCTTC	CASRGGAGSYNEQFF
.	TRBV7-2	TRBD1	TRBJ2-7	TGTGCCAGCAGCTCAAGGGACAGGAGCTCCTACGAGCAGTACTTC	CASSSRDRSSYEQYF
.	TRBV10-3	TRBD1	TRBJ1-2	TGTGCCATCAGTGAGGGACAGGGGGCGGACTATGGCTACACCTTC	CAISEGQGADYGYTF
once	TRBV7-9	TRBD1	TRBJ1-2	TGTGCCAGCAGCTTAAACGGGACAGCTTTCTATGGCTACACCTTC	CASSLNGTAFYGYTF
once	TRBV7-7	.	TRBJ2-1	TGTGCCAGCAGCTTAGCGGGAGGCCTATACAATGAGCAGTTCTTC	CASSLAGGLYNEQFF
.	TRBV29-1	TRBD2	TRBJ2-3	TGCAGCGTTGTAGCGGGAGATACGCAGTATTTT	CSVVAGDTQYF
.	TRBV19	.	TRBJ2-7	TGTGCCAGTAGTGCACAGGGTTCCAACGAGCAGTACTTC	CASSAQGSNEQYF
.	TRBV5-6	TRBD1	TRBJ1-5	TGTGCCAGCAGCTCAGGGACAGGGGTCAGCCAGCCCCAGCATTTT	CASSSGTGVSQPQHF
few	TRBV10-3	.	TRBJ2-6	TGTGCCATCAGTGAGTATTCCCCGGGAGATCTCCCTGGGGCCAACGTCCTGACTTTC	CAISEYSPGDLPGANVLTF
.	TRBV4-3	.	TRBJ2-3	TGCGCCAGCAGCCAAGCAGGGGCAGGGCGGACAGATACGCAGTATTTT	CASSQAGAGRTDTQYF
.	TRBV27	TRBD2	TRBJ2-7	TGTGCCACCTCTAGCGGTCGGGTAGAATACGAGCAGTACTTC	CATSSGRVEYEQYF
.	TRBV4-3	.	TRBJ1-1	TGCGCCAGCAGCCAAGAGAGAGGGTTCCTTAGTACTGAAGCTTTCTTT	CASSQERGFLSTEAFF
few	TRBV1	.	TRBJ2-5	TGCACCAGCAGCCAACAAAAACTGGGAGTTGAAGAGACCCAGTACTTC	CTSSQQKLGVEETQYF
once	TRBV11-2	.	TRBJ2-1	TGTGCCAGCAGCTGGAGGGGTTTGGTCTCCTACAATGAGCAGTTCTTC	CASSWRGLVSYNEQFF
few	TRBV7-2	.	TRBJ2-4	TGTGCCAGCAGCTTTACTATCTTAGCCAAAAACATTCAGTACTTC	CASSFTILAKNIQYF
.	TRBV11-2	TRBD2	TRBJ2-7	TGTGCCAGCAGTCCCTATAGCGGGATTCTGTTTCGATTGGGCGAGCAGTACTTC	CASSPYSGILFRLGEQYF
.	TRBV6-1	.	TRBJ1-2	TGTGCCAGCAGCCAAGCTGGACACGTGCTCGGCTACACCTTC	CASSQAGHVLGYTF
.	TRBV10-3	TRBD1	TRBJ2-2	TGTGCCATCAGTGAACCGGGACAGGGGGAGGAGGAGCTGTTTTTT	CAISEPGQGEEELFF
.	TRBV2	.	TRBJ2-1	TGTGCCACCTATAGCGACGATGAGCAGTTCTTC	CATYSDDEQFF
.	TRBV11-2	.	TRBJ1-5	TGTGCCAGCAGCCTCAGGACGGGGCAGCCCCAGCATTTT	CASSLRTGQPQHF
once	TRBV19	TRBD2	TRBJ2-1	TGTGCCAGTAGTATAGGGACGGGAGGGCCAAACAATGAGCAGTTCTTC	CASSIGTGGPNNEQFF
.	TRBV9	TRBD1	TRBJ1-3	TGTGCCAGCAGCGTGGGGCCCGGGGGACAGGGGGCTTCTGGAAACACCATATATTTT	CASSVGPGGQGASGNTIYF
.	TRBV15	.	TRBJ2-7	TGTGCCACCAGCAGACCCCGACTTAGACCTAACGAGCAGTACTTC	CATSRPRLRPNEQYF
.	TRBV10-3	TRBD1	TRBJ2-7	TGTGCCATCAGTGGCACCGGGACAGACTCTAACGAGCAGTACTTC	CAISGTGTDSNEQYF
.	TRBV5-1	TRBD1	TRBJ2-1	TGCGCCAGCAGCCCCGACAGGGTGGCCTACAATGAGCAGTTCTTC	CASSPDRVAYNEQFF
.	TRBV2	.	TRBJ2-1	TGTGCCAGCAGGATTGGTGAGCGGGCCTTCAATGAGCAGTTCTTC	CASRIGERAFNEQFF
.	TRBV9	TRBD2	TRBJ2-1	TGTGCCAGCAGCAGCCGGGAGGGGACCCACAATGAGCAGTTCTTC	CASSSREGTHNEQFF